The entry below describes one T cell receptor beta chain. Its specificity is not known. The germline CDR1 and CDR2 sequences are LNHDA and SQIVND (reference sequence). The CDR3 sequence is 11 residues long. The PCR made use of 60 Vbeta and 13 Jbeta primers. Generated by immunoSEQ multiplex PCR, the TCRdb table keeps only in-frame clones and is missing some. The sample has some 190,000 clones, over 60% seen once; the top ten hold roughly 0.99%. The data derive from a study of cytomegalovirus exposure and HLA in healthy donors. About the research overall: In an earlier analysis, 95 million to 140 million unique TCR beta sequences were found from 150 million to 200 million T cells.

Study-wide points: A highly shared variant cluster was judged a likely technical artifact.

This receptor was identified in a middle-aged woman in good health and CMV-seronegative. The specimen sequenced was PBMCs. The gene calls are TRBV19 and TRBJ1-2; TRBD1 might be the D (5 bases). CDR3 in DNA: TGTGCTTCCGGGGGGAACTATGGCTACACCTTC. Translation gives CASGGNYGYTF.